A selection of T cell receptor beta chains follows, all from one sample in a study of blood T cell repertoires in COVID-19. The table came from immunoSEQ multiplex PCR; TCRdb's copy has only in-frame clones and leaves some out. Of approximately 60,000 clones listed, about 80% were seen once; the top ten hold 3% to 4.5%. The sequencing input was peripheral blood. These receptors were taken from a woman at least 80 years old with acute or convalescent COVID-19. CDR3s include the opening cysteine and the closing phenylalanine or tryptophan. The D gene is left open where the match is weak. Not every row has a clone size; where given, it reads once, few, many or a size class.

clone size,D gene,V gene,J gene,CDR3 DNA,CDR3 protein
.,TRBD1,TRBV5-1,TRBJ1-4,TGCGCCAGCAGCTCCGGACAGGGGCGGGAAAAACTGTTTTTT,CASSSGQGREKLFF
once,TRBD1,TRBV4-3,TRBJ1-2,TGCGCCAGCAGCCCTGGACAGGACTATGGCTACACCTTC,CASSPGQDYGYTF
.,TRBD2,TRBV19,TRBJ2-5,TGTGCCAGTAGTCTGACTAGCGGGGGGCAAGAGACCCAGTACTTC,CASSLTSGGQETQYF
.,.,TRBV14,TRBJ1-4,TGTGCCAGCAGCCAAGATCTTACCAGGGCAAATGAAAAACTGTTTTTT,CASSQDLTRANEKLFF
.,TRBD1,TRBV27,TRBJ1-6,TGTGCCAGCAGGGGGGACAGGGCCTATAATTCACCCCTCCACTTT,CASRGDRAYNSPLHF
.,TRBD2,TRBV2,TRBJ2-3,TGTGCCAGCAGGGGGACTAGCGGATATCCGCAGTATTTT,CASRGTSGYPQYF
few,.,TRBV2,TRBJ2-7,TGTGCCAGCAGTGAACAACGGGATATCGGCGAGCAGTACTTC,CASSEQRDIGEQYF
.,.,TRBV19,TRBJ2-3,TGTGCCAGTAGCACGCTAGCAGATACGCAGTATTTT,CASSTLADTQYF
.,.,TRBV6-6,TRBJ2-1,TGTGCCACTCTAGGGAGGTACTCCGGTGAGCAGTTCTTC,CATLGRYSGEQFF
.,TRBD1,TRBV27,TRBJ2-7,TGTGCCAGCAGTCCCCGGACAGGATCCTACGAGCAGTACTTC,CASSPRTGSYEQYF
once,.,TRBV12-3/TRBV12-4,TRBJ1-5,TGTGCCAGCAGCCAGACTGGGCAGCCCCAGCATTTT,CASSQTGQPQHF
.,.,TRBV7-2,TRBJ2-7,TGTGCCAGCAGCTTAGTTCAGGACACCTACGAGCAGTACTTC,CASSLVQDTYEQYF
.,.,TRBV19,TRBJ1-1,TGTGCCAGTAGTAAAACAGGATTCAACACTGAAGCTTTCTTT,CASSKTGFNTEAFF
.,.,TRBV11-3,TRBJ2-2,TGTGCCAGCAGCCCCGGCGGGTTCACCGGGGAGCTGTTTTTT,CASSPGGFTGELFF
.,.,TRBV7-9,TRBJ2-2,TGTGCCAGCAGCCTTTCGGTGGGGGAGCTGTTTTTT,CASSLSVGELFF
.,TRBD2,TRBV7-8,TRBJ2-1,TGTGCCAGCAGCTTAGTCTTAGCGGGGCAAGAGCAGTTCTTC,CASSLVLAGQEQFF
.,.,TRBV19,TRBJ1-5,TGTGCCAGTAGTACAGGCGAAACTAGCAATCAGCCCCAGCATTTT,CASSTGETSNQPQHF
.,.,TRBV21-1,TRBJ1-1,TGTGCCAGCAGCGAACAGGGAGAGGACACTGAAGCTTTCTTT,CASSEQGEDTEAFF
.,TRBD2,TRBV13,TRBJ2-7,TGTGCCAGCAGTCCCACTAGCGGAACTTACGAGCAGTACTTC,CASSPTSGTYEQYF
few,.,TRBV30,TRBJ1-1,TGTGCCTGGGGTGGGGCCACTGAAGCTTTCTTT,CAWGGATEAFF
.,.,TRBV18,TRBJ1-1,TGTGCCAGCTCACCGGGGACAAATTTTGAAGCTTTCTTT,CASSPGTNFEAFF
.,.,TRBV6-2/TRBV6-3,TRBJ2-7,TGTGCCAGCAGTCCGGGTAACTCCTACGAGCAGTACTTC,CASSPGNSYEQYF
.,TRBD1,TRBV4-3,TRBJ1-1,TGCGCCAGCAGCCAAGATTCTAAAGGGGGCGAAGCTTTCTTT,CASSQDSKGGEAFF
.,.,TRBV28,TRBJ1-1,TGTGCCAGCAGTTTATTACAGGCAGCAGCTTTCTTT,CASSLLQAAAFF
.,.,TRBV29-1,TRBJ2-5,TGCAGCGTTGGGGAGGCAGGGCGAGAGACCCAGTACTTC,CSVGEAGRETQYF
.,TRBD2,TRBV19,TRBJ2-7,TGTGCCAGTAGTGCGTGGGGGGGAGCCTACGAGCAGTACTTC,CASSAWGGAYEQYF
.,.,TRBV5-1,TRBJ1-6,TGCGCCAGCAGCCCATCGGGAGGCGGGGGCTTTAATTCACCCCTCCACTTT,CASSPSGGGGFNSPLHF
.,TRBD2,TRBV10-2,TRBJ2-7,TGCGCCAGCAGCGGACTAGCGGAGCTGACTTACGAGCAGTACTTC,CASSGLAELTYEQYF
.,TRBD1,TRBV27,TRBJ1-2,TGTGCCAGCAGTACCCAAACAGGGGTCGGTGGCTACACCTTC,CASSTQTGVGGYTF
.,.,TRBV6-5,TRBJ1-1,TGTGCCAGCAGTACCCTTACGGGTCAAAACACTGAAGCTTTCTTT,CASSTLTGQNTEAFF
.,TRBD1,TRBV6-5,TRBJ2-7,TGTGCCAGCGCTTTGGGGGGACAGGACGAGCAGTACTTC,CASALGGQDEQYF
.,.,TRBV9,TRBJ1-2,TGTGCCAGCAGCCTCGGACTGCTGGATTATGGCTACACCTTC,CASSLGLLDYGYTF
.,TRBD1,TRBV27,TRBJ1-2,TGTGCCAGCAGTTGGGACAGGGGTATCAATGGCTACACCTTC,CASSWDRGINGYTF
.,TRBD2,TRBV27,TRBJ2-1,TGTGCCAGCAGCCGACTAGCGGGAGACCTGAATGAGCAGTTCTTC,CASSRLAGDLNEQFF
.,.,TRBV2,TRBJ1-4,TGTGCCAGCAGTGGTCTAAATGAAAAACTGTTTTTT,CASSGLNEKLFF
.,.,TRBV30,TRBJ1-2,TGTGCCTGGAGCCCTTCCGGGGGGTCCTATGGCTACACCTTC,CAWSPSGGSYGYTF
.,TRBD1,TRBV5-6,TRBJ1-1,TGTGCCAGCAGCTTAGGACAGGTAAACACTGAAGCTTTCTTT,CASSLGQVNTEAFF
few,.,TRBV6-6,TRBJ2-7,TGTGCCAGCAGTGACGGGACACTTTCCTACGAGCAGTACTTC,CASSDGTLSYEQYF
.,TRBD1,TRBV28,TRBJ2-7,TGTGCCAGCGGAGTACAGGGGTCTGGCGAGCAGTACTTC,CASGVQGSGEQYF
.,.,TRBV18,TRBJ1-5,TGTGCCAGCTCACTCCTCAGGGAGGTCAATCAGCCCCAGCATTTT,CASSLLREVNQPQHF
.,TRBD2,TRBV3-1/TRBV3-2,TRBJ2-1,TGTGCCAGCAGCCCTGAACTGAGCGGGGGGGCAGTTGAGCAGTTCTTC,CASSPELSGGAVEQFF
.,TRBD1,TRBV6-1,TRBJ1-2,TGTGCCAGCAGTGAAACGGGACAGCACTATGGCTACACCTTC,CASSETGQHYGYTF
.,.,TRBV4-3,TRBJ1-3,TGCGCCAGCAGCCCACGTAGGGGAGAGCGGGACACCATATATTTT,CASSPRRGERDTIYF
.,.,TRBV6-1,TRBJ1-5,TGTGCCAGCAGTGAAGCGCAACAGGGAACGAGACAGCCCCAGCATTTT,CASSEAQQGTRQPQHF
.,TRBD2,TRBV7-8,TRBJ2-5,TGTGCCAGCAGCGGCCAATCAGCGGGAGGAGGTGAGACCCAGTACTTC,CASSGQSAGGGETQYF
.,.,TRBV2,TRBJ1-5,TGTGCCAGCAGTGATGCGGGTAGCAATCAGCCCCAGCATTTT,CASSDAGSNQPQHF
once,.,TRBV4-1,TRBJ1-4,TGCGCCAGCACTAAGGGGCTGAGGGAAAAACTGTTTTTT,CASTKGLREKLFF
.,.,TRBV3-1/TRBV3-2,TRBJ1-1,TGTGCCAGCAGCCGACGGAGGGTCGGGACTGAAGCTTTCTTT,CASSRRRVGTEAFF
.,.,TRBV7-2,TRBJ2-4,TGTGCCAGCAGCTCCGCGCTAGGGGGAATTCAGTACTTC,CASSSALGGIQYF
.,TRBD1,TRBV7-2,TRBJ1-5,TGTGCCAGCAGCTTAGTTACAGGGGGTCAGCCCCAGCATTTT,CASSLVTGGQPQHF
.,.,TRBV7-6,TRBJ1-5,TGTGCCAGCAGCTTAGGTACGGGCGGGGGGACTCATCAGCCCCAGCATTTT,CASSLGTGGGTHQPQHF
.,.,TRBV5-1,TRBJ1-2,TGCGCCAGCAGCTCTTGGACAGAACCCTCCTTCTATGGCTACACCTTC,CASSSWTEPSFYGYTF
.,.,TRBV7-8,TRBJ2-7,TGTGCCAGCAGTCTAGTGTCCGGGGTGGCCTACGAGCAGTACTTC,CASSLVSGVAYEQYF
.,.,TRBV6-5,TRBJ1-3,TGTGCCAGCAGCAAAGACAGTCCTCCTGGAAACACCATATATTTT,CASSKDSPPGNTIYF
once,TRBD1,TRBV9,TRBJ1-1,TGTGCCAGCAGCGACCCCGGGACAGGGGGCACTGAAGCTTTCTTT,CASSDPGTGGTEAFF